This T cell receptor beta chain was identified during a study of vaccination effects on CD4 cells after COVID-19. About the research overall: Prior to sequencing, the ViraFEST assay stimulated PBMC with viral peptide pools, which expanded the antigen-specific CD4+ T cells. Study-wide results and limits: There was only 1 of 255 vaccine-induced clones in healthy vaccinees that cross-reacted with common cold coronaviruses.

This clone was found once. Its antigen is still unknown. V was pared by 6 bases and J by 6 bases, with 3 bases of the junction left unmatched. The CDR3 consists of 13 residues. The authors isolated CD4+ T cells after around 9 days of culture. Each person got two doses of an mRNA SARS-CoV-2 vaccine, BNT162b2 or mRNA-1273. A half-volume exchange with IL-2 medium occurred on days 3 and 7. Profiled with immunoSEQ multiplex PCR; TCRdb holds only in-frame clones, not every one. This sample has 65,000 to 90,000 clones, with approximately 73% found just once. Source: CD4+ T cells from PBMCs cultured without peptide, taken after COVID-19 vaccination. This clonotype originated in a human donor who received a COVID-19 vaccine. The chain couples TRBV12-3 or TRBV12-4 to TRBJ2-3, with 10 bases identical to TRBD2. CDR3 region: CASSRLAGDTQYF. The CDR3 region has the DNA TGTGCCAGCAGCAGACTAGCGGGTGATACGCAGTATTTT.